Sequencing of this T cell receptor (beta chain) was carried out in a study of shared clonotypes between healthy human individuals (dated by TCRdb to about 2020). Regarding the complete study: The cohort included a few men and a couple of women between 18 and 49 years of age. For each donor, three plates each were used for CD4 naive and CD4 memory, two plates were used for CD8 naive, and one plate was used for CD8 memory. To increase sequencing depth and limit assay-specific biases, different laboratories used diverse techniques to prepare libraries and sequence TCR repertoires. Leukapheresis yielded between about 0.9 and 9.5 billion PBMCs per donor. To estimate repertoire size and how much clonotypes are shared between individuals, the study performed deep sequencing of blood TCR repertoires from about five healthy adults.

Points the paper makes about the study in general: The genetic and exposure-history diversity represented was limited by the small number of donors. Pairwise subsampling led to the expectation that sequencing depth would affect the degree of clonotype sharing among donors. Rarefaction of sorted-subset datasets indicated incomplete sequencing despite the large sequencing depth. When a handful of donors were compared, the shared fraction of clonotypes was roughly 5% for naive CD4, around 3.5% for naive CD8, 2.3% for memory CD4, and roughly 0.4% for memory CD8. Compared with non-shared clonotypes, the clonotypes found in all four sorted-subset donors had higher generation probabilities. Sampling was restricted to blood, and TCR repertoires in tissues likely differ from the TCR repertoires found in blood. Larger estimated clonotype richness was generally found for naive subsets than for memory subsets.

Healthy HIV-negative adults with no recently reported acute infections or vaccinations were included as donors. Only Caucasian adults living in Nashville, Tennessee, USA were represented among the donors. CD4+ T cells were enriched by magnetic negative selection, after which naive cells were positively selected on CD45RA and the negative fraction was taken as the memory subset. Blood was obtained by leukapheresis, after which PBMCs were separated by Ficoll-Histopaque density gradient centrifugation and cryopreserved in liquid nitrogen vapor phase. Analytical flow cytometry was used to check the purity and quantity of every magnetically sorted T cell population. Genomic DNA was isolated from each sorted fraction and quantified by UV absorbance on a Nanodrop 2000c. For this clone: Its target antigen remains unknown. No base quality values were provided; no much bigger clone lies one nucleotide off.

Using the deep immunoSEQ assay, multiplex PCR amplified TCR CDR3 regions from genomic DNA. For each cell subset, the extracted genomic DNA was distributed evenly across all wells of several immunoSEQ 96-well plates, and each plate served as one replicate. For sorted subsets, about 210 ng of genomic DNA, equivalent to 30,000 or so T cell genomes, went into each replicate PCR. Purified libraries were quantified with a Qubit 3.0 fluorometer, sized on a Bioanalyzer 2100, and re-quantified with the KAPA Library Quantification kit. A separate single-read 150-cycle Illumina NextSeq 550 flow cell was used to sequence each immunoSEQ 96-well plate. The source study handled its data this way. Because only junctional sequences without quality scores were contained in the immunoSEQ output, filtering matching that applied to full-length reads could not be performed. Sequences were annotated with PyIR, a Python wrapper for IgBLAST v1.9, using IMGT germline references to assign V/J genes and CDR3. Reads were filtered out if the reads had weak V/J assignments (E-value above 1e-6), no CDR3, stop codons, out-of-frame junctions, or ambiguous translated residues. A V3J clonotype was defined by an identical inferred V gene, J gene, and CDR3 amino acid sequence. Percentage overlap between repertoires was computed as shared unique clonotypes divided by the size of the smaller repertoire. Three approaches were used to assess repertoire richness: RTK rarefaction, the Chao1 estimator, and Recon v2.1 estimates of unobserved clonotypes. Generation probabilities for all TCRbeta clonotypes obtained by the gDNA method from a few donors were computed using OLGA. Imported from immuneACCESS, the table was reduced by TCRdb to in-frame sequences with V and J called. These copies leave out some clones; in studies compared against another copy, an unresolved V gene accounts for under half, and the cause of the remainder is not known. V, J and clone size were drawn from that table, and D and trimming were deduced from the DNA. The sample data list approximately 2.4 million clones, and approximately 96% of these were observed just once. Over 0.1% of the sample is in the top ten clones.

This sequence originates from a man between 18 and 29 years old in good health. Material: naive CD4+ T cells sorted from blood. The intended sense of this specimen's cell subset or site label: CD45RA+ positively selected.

CDR3 protein: CASSLDPSYEQYF. The nucleotides read TGTGCCAGCAGCTTGGACCCCTCCTACGAGCAGTACTTC. The chain couples TRBV11-3 to TRBJ2-7; the D gene cannot be resolved reliably. From its cysteine to its phenylalanine, the CDR3 spans 13 amino acids. Only the CDR3 DNA stays, 39 bases, in frame from base 1. V and J are truncated by 3 bases and 0 bases respectively, leaving an intervening sequence of 6 bases. CDR1 and CDR2 are drawn from the germline V gene: SGHNT, YENEEA.